The 12 T cell receptor beta chains listed next were all sequenced from one sample in a study of radiotherapy plus CTLA-4 blockade in lung cancer listed by TCRdb under 2018. Libraries came from the immunoSEQ multiplex PCR assay. TCRdb re-hosts the immuneACCESS table, in-frame sequences only. Its copies lack some clones; in the studies checked, an unresolved V gene accounts for under half of them, and the cause for the rest is not known. For this sample there are under 65,000 clones; 70% to 85% appear just once. The leading ten clones occupy 5% to 7.5% of the sample. Source: peripheral blood, taken from a patient treated with radiotherapy plus ipilimumab. These receptor sequences come from a human donor with non-small cell lung cancer whose response to radiotherapy plus ipilimumab could not be evaluated.

The rearrangement links TRBV5-1 to TRBJ2-1, with 8 bases lining up with TRBD1. The CDR3 loop spans 15 amino acids. CDR1 is SGHRS, CDR2 YFSETQ, per germline. Trimming removed 4 bases from V and 3 bases from J; junction bases left unmatched: 6. The CDR3 region is CASSLAGGNYNEQFF. CDR3 nucleotides: TGCGCCAGCAGCCTTGCAGGGGGCAACTACAATGAGCAGTTCTTC.

This clone was detected only once. V is TRBV18 and J is TRBJ2-7, with TRBD2 matching over 7 bases. CDR3 size: 13 residues. Germline V CDR1 and CDR2: KGHSH, LQKENI. With 0 bases clipped from V and 4 bases from J, the junction kept 0 bases outside the gene matches. This CDR3 is CASSPPGGYEQYF. As DNA, the CDR3 is TGTGCCAGCTCACCACCGGGGGGGTACGAGCAGTACTTC.

V and J are TRBV11-2 and TRBJ2-3; D remains ambiguous. This CDR3 spans 19 amino acids. Per the germline V gene, CDR1 is SGHAT and CDR2 is FQNNGV. V lost 5 bases to trimming and J lost 0 bases, with 24 bases between them. The CDR3 reads CASSLGPLQRKASTDTQYF. The DNA for the CDR3 is TGTGCCAGCAGCCTCGGCCCCCTCCAGAGGAAGGCTAGCACAGATACGCAGTATTTT.

V gene TRBV6-5 combines with J gene TRBJ2-1; TRBD1 agrees at 8 bases. Germline V gene sequence: CDR1 MNHEY, CDR2 SVGAGI. The CDR3 runs to 15 residues. V shed 6 bases, J shed 5 bases, and the junction held 9 bases outside the gene matches. The CDR3 DNA is TGTGCCAGCAGATTTACCGGGACAGGACACAATGAGCAGTTCTTC. Its translation is CASRFTGTGHNEQFF.

CDR3 in DNA: TGTGCCAGCAGCGTCCAGGGGCGCCTCTCCTACGAGCAGTACTTC. This codes for CASSVQGRLSYEQYF. This sequence joins TRBV11-2 and TRBJ2-7, with D possibly matching TRBD1 (6 bases). Trimming removed 5 bases at V and 0 bases at J, with 14 bases between. CDR1 SGHAT and CDR2 FQNNGV come from the germline V gene. The CDR3 runs 15 residues.

V and J are TRBV27 and TRBJ2-7, with D maybe TRBD2 (6 bases). Trimming pared 6 bases from V and 3 bases from J, leaving 21 bases between. Germline-derived CDR1 and CDR2 are MNHEY and SMNVEV (reference sequence). The CDR3 contains 16 residues. Here the CDR3 DNA reads TGTGCCAGCAGGTACGGGCTGAGAGCGGAGGGCTACGAGCAGTACTTC. It translates to CASRYGLRAEGYEQYF.

The chain carries TRBV5-6 and TRBJ2-1; 7 bases align to TRBD2. V shed 4 bases and J 12 bases; nucleotides not matched to a gene: 4. The CDR3 runs to 11 residues. Germline lookup yields CDR1 SGHDT and CDR2 YYEEEE. The CDR3 coding sequence is TGTGCCAGCAGCAATAGCGGGCGGCAGTTCTTC. Protein sequence: CASSNSGRQFF.

The chain joins TRBV6-5 to TRBJ1-1; TRBD1 agrees at 7 bases. The V gene end was trimmed by 6 bases and the J gene end by 7 bases; junction bases not matched to a gene: 8. Germline loops: CDR1 MNHEY, CDR2 SVGAGI. The CDR3 consists of 13 residues. The CDR3 protein is CASSLTGSVEAFF. The CDR3 nucleotides are TGTGCCAGCAGCTTGACAGGGAGCGTTGAAGCTTTCTTT.

CDR3 in amino acids: CSAPGQGHEQFF. CDR3 DNA sequence: TGCAGCGCCCCGGGACAGGGCCATGAGCAGTTCTTC. The chain has TRBV29-1 and TRBJ2-1, with TRBD1 identical over 9 bases. Germline lookup yields CDR1 SQVTM and CDR2 ANQGSEA. The CDR3 runs to 12 residues. Unmatched junction bases numbered 6, after V lost 7 bases and J lost 8 bases.

The chain couples TRBV10-3 to TRBJ2-3; a possible D gene is TRBD1 (5 bases). Germline CDR1 ENHRY, CDR2 SYGVKD. CDR3 length equals 15 residues. With 6 bases removed from V and 6 bases from J, the gap between germline ends came to 19 bases. The CDR3 region is CAIRPLGAARDTQYF. DNA for the CDR3: TGTGCCATCAGGCCGTTAGGGGCTGCCCGGGATACGCAGTATTTT.

This clone was detected a few times. CDR3 nucleotide sequence: TGCGCCAGCAGCTTGGGACAGGGGGCGCAGTCGCAGTACTTC. It translates to CASSLGQGAQSQYF. The J gene is TRBJ2-7, the V gene TRBV5-1; 10 bases match TRBD1. The trim removed 0 bases at V and 9 bases at J, leaving 6 bases unmatched. This CDR3 comprises 14 residues. Germline assignment: CDR1 SGHRS and CDR2 YFSETQ.

The chain carries TRBV29-1 and TRBJ2-3; D remains ambiguous. This CDR3 spans 12 amino acids. CDR1 and CDR2 from the germline V gene are SQVTM and ANQGSEA. V lost 4 bases, J lost 4 bases, and 9 bases lay in between. CDR3 in DNA: TGCAGCGTTGGCCAGATCGCAGATACGCAGTATTTT. Translation gives CSVGQIADTQYF.